The clone carrying this T cell receptor beta chain has a count of ten or more. The antigen is unknown. Amplification of TCR beta CDR3 regions was performed using RNA transcripts as template. RT-PCR in the first round (using the HTBI primer set) targeted the TCR CDR3. Each CDR3 protein is one row after TCRdb ran MiXCR on the multiplex PCR reads. The data hold about 710,000 distinct CDR3 sequences, with around 17% observed a single time. These data come from a study of T cells in Graves' hyperthyroidism and ophthalmopathy. Study-level findings and limits: Before onset, ophthalmopathy was predicted by the model a median 6.5 months earlier. Appearing also in blood were most of the thyroid clonotypes expanded above 0.001.

Diagnosis of hyperthyroidism was new in patients aged 18 to 65, and its duration was under 2 months. Every diagnosis used clinical symptoms, serum thyroxine and TRAb, thyroid ultrasound and orbital computed tomography. The length of the CDR3 is 15 residues. V dropped 6 bases and J dropped 1 base, with 14 bases sitting between them. The source material was blood. The TCR was taken from a man between 18 and 35 years old with Graves' hyperthyroidism. This rearrangement joins TRBV12-3 or TRBV12-4 to TRBJ2-3, with D unclear. The CDR3 spells CASSEDPPGTDTQYF. DNA of the CDR3: TGTGCCAGCAGCGAGGACCCCCCGGGCACAGATACGCAGTATTTT.